Presented here are 29 T cell receptor beta chains from one specimen sequenced in a study of T-cell memory formation after mild COVID-19. TCRdb re-derived calls from the 5' RACE reads in MiXCR, one entry per CDR3 protein. The sample has a few hundred thousand distinct CDR3 sequences, around 21% seen once. Sequencing input: PBMCs or a T cell subset sorted from them (not recorded which). The receptors shown here come from an adult woman who had mild COVID-19 (a few samples of this study predate the infection). Cell type and time point are not known.

This clonotype was seen a few times. The J gene is TRBJ2-1, the V gene TRBV6-4; 8 nucleotides align to TRBD2. Germline values: CDR1 MRHNA, CDR2 SNTAGT. V lost 8 bases, J lost 5 bases, and 17 bases stayed unmatched. This CDR3 is 17 amino acids long. DNA of the CDR3: TGTGCCAGCCGATCGGATGCGGCAGCGGGAGACGACAATGAGCAGTTCTTC. This translates into CASRSDAAAGDDNEQFF.

In regard to this clonotype: This may arise from a read error, as a much more abundant clone is one base away. The chain carries TRBV11-2 and TRBJ1-2, with D hard to call. Germline V gene data show CDR1 as SGHAT and CDR2 as FQNNGV. This CDR3 region has 17 residues. The CDR3, as DNA: TGTGCCAGCAGCTTAGATCCCGGAGGCCGGGGTGACTATGGCTACAACTTC. It specifies CASSLDPGGRGDYGYNF.

The chain uses TRBV11-3 and TRBJ2-2; 9 nucleotides line up with TRBD1. CDR1 SGHNT and CDR2 YENEEA come from the germline V gene. The CDR3 runs to 15 residues. V trimming: 2 bases; J trimming: 7 bases; junction bases outside the gene matches: 5. Here the CDR3 DNA reads TGTGCCAGCAGCTTACGGACAGGGGTCCTCGGGGAGCTGTTTTTT. Protein sequence: CASSLRTGVLGELFF.

This clonotype was seen a handful of times. The genes are TRBV5-1 and TRBJ2-1, with D possibly matching TRBD2 (5 bases). The V and J ends lost 0 bases and 12 bases respectively, with 19 bases between them. CDR3 length: 15 residues. Per the germline V gene, CDR1 is SGHRS and CDR2 is YFSETQ. CDR3 residues: CASSLEAGYGSGQFF. As DNA, the CDR3 is TGCGCCAGCAGCTTGGAGGCGGGTTACGGCTCTGGGCAGTTCTTC. The complete variable domain, with remaining parts taken from reference TRBV5-1 and TRBJ2-1, reads KAGVTQTPRYLIKTRGQQVTLSCSPISGHRSVSWYQQTPGQGLQFLFEYFSETQRNKGNFPGRFSGRQFSNSRSEMNVSTLELGDSALYLCASSLEAGYGSGQFFGPGTRLTVL.

This clonotype turned up a few times. J is TRBJ1-6 and V is TRBV12-3 or TRBV12-4; a possible D gene is TRBD1 (6 bases). This CDR3 is 16 amino acids long. V lost 0 bases, J lost 8 bases, and 14 bases lay in between. CDR3 nucleotide sequence: TGTGCCAGCAGTTTAGCGCCGGGGGCTTGGGATTCACCCCTCCACTTT. This sequence encodes CASSLAPGAWDSPLHF.

The J gene is TRBJ1-3, the V gene TRBV7-8; 8 bases align to TRBD1. Germline V gene lookup returns CDR1 SGHVS and CDR2 FQNEAQ. The trim removed 4 bases at V and 4 bases at J, leaving 9 bases unmatched. The CDR3 totals 16 residues. CDR3 in amino acids: CASSSAVRGQGNTIYF. As DNA, the CDR3 is TGTGCCAGCAGCTCAGCCGTCAGGGGGCAGGGAAACACCATATATTTT.

CDR3 residues: CASSPNGRAMTDTQYF. CDR3 bases: TGTGCCAGCAGCCCGAACGGGAGGGCCATGACAGATACGCAGTATTTT. This sequence joins TRBV11-2 and TRBJ2-3; 8 nucleotides line up with TRBD2. The CDR3 extends over 16 amino acids. Germline CDR1 reads SGHAT; CDR2 reads FQNNGV. The trim removed 5 bases at V and 3 bases at J, leaving 10 bases unmatched.

This clonotype was counted between two and nine times. The chain uses TRBV10-3 and TRBJ2-1; 12 bases fit TRBD2. CDR3 length: 18 amino acids. Germline assignment: CDR1 ENHRY and CDR2 SYGVKD. The J segment lost 2 bases and the V segment lost 4 bases, leaving 9 bases of the junction unmatched. CDR3 coding DNA: TGTGCCATCAGTGGCTCCTTCCTAGCGGGAGGGCCCTACAATGAGCAGTTCTTC. It translates to CAISGSFLAGGPYNEQFF.

The rearrangement joins TRBV28 to TRBJ2-1; 13 nucleotides align to TRBD2. The CDR3 has 15 amino acids. With 3 bases clipped from V and 8 bases from J, the junction kept 4 bases outside the gene matches. The germline V gene has CDR1 MDHEN and CDR2 SYDVKM. CDR3 in DNA: TGTGCCAGCAGTTTCGGGACTAGCGGGGTTGATGAGCAGTTCTTC. Amino acids: CASSFGTSGVDEQFF. The complete variable domain, with remaining parts taken from reference TRBV28 and TRBJ2-1, reads DVKVTQSSRYLVKRTGEKVFLECVQDMDHENMFWYRQDPGLGLRLIYFSYDVKMKEKGDIPEGYSVSREKKERFSLILESASTNQTSMYLCASSFGTSGVDEQFFGPGTRLTVL.

This clonotype was seen a few times. The genes are TRBV27 and TRBJ2-6; D is undetermined. Germline values: CDR1 MNHEY, CDR2 SMNVEV (reference sequence). Trimming pared 0 bases from V and 4 bases from J, leaving 4 bases between. The CDR3 is 14 residues long. The CDR3 coding sequence is TGTGCCAGCAGTTTATCTGGCGGGGCCAACGTCCTGACTTTC. Encoded protein: CASSLSGGANVLTF.

This clonotype has just a few counts. This chain links TRBV6-2 or TRBV6-3 with TRBJ2-2, with D uncertain. This CDR3 has 14 residues. The germline V gene encodes CDR1 MNHEY and CDR2 SVGEGT. V lost 7 bases to trimming and J lost 5 bases, with 14 bases between them. DNA of the CDR3: TGTGCCAGCACCACCATCCGACGAACCGGGGAGCTGTTTTTT. It yields the protein CASTTIRRTGELFF.

This sequence joins TRBV4-3 and TRBJ1-1; D unresolved. CDR1 and CDR2 (germline): LGHNA, YSLEER. The V gene lost 0 bases and the J gene lost 1 base, with 9 bases spanning the gap. The CDR3 is 15 amino acids. The CDR3 DNA reads TGCGCCAGCAGCCAAGATATCGGTACGAACACTGAAGCTTTCTTT. Its protein is CASSQDIGTNTEAFF.

This clonotype has just a few counts. The chain combines TRBV29-1 with TRBJ2-3, with D unresolved. Germline values: CDR1 SQVTM, CDR2 ANQGSEA. V lost 7 bases to trimming and J lost 2 bases, with 13 bases between them. The CDR3 has 13 residues. CDR3 in amino acids: CSAREPITDTQYF. CDR3 coding DNA: TGCAGCGCGCGAGAGCCAATCACAGATACGCAGTATTTT.

This clonotype was seen repeatedly, ten times or more. The chain joins TRBV15 to TRBJ2-1; D call uncertain. Deletions cut 4 bases from V and 4 bases from J, with 8 bases between. The CDR3 runs to 13 residues. The germline gives CDR1 LNHNV, CDR2 YYDKDF (reference sequence). The CDR3 here is CATSKGRYNEQFF. In DNA form, the CDR3 reads TGTGCCACCAGCAAGGGCCGTTACAATGAGCAGTTCTTC.

This clonotype was recorded a few times. V and J are TRBV24-1 and TRBJ1-2; unclear D gene. Germline V gene sequence: CDR1 KGHDR, CDR2 SFDVKD. There are 12 residues in the CDR3. V was shortened by 9 bases and J by 0 bases, with 7 bases between the two germline ends. The DNA of the CDR3 is TGTGCCACCGGGGAGGCTAACTATGGCTACACCTTC. Translated: CATGEANYGYTF.

This clonotype was recorded a few times. The chain uses TRBV10-2 and TRBJ2-5, with a possible D match to TRBD1 (5 bases). V lost 0 bases and J lost 5, with 10 bases in between. The length of the CDR3 is 14 residues. Germline V gives CDR1 WSHSY, CDR2 SAAADI. In DNA form, the CDR3 reads TGCGCCAGCAGTGAGTCCAGGGTTGGGGAGACCCAGTACTTC. Protein: CASSESRVGETQYF.

V usage is TRBV4-1 and J usage is TRBJ1-6; D not certain. CDR3 size: 17 residues. V shed 0 bases and J shed 14 bases, with 23 bases lying between them. Germline loops: CDR1 MGHRA, CDR2 YSYEKL. This chain's CDR3 is CASSQDPGTAPYWALHF. The CDR3 nucleotides read TGCGCCAGCAGCCAAGATCCGGGCACTGCTCCGTATTGGGCCCTCCACTTT.

This clonotype occurred a few times. The chain couples TRBV4-2 to TRBJ2-1; maybe TRBD1 (6 bases). Germline-derived CDR1 and CDR2 are LGHNA and YNFKEQ. This CDR3 spans 14 amino acids. Deletions cut 0 bases from V and 9 bases from J, with 12 bases between. Here the CDR3 DNA reads TGTGCCAGCAGCCAAGAGCTCCGGGACATTGAGCAGTTCTTC. Translation: CASSQELRDIEQFF.

The CDR3 here is CASSQTSAETQYF. CDR3 nucleotide sequence: TGTGCCAGCAGTCAAACTAGCGCAGAGACCCAGTACTTC. The V call is TRBV3-1, the J call TRBJ2-5, with TRBD2 matching over 7 bases. CDR1 and CDR2 (germline): LGHDT, YNNKEL (reference sequence). The CDR3 totals 13 residues. V lost 6 bases to trimming and J lost 4 bases; unmatched junction nucleotides: 5.

The rearrangement uses TRBV24-1 and TRBJ1-2; D remains ambiguous. The germline CDR1 and CDR2 sequences are KGHDR and SFDVKD. The CDR3 length is 14 residues. Trimming cost V 5 bases and J 8 bases, with 17 bases left between them. CDR3 nucleotide sequence: TGTGCCACCAGTGGTGCCGAGGGTCACCTGGGCTACACCTTC. Protein product: CATSGAEGHLGYTF.

V usage is TRBV7-8 and J usage is TRBJ2-1, with D maybe TRBD1 (5 bases). The CDR3 runs 16 residues. The germline gives CDR1 SGHVS, CDR2 FQNEAQ. V lost 0 bases to trimming and J lost 5 bases, with 14 bases between them. CDR3 protein: CASSLAYQGTNNEQFF. CDR3 DNA sequence: TGTGCCAGCAGCTTAGCGTATCAGGGTACGAACAATGAGCAGTTCTTC. Filled out from reference TRBV7-8 and TRBJ2-1, the complete variable domain reads GAGVSQSPRYKVAKRGQDVALRCDPISGHVSLFWYQQALGQGPEFLTYFQNEAQLDKSGLPSDRFFAERPEGSVSTLKIQRTQQEDSAVYLCASSLAYQGTNNEQFFGPGTRLTVL.

This clonotype was seen a single time. The rearrangement uses TRBV30 and TRBJ1-2; 8 nucleotides line up with TRBD1. Germline CDR1 reads GTSNPN; CDR2 reads SVGIG (reference sequence). This CDR3 comprises 14 residues. J was trimmed by 5 bases and V by 4 bases; bases with no gene match: 9. The CDR3 is CAWTPGQGSYGYTF. Here the CDR3 DNA reads TGTGCCTGGACCCCTGGACAGGGCTCGTATGGCTACACCTTC.

The chain employs TRBV20-1 and TRBJ2-3; D gene unclear. The germline V gene has CDR1 DFQATT and CDR2 SNEGSKA (reference sequence). V gave up 6 bases and J gave up 2 bases, with 12 bases separating them. The CDR3 length is 13 residues. For the CDR3, the DNA is TGCAGTGCGCTCGAAGCTAACACAGATACGCAGTATTTT. Translated, it gives CSALEANTDTQYF.

The V and J genes are TRBV24-1 and TRBJ2-7; D is possibly TRBD2 (5 bases). Trimming took 12 bases from V and 1 from J, leaving 15 bases between them. This CDR3 has 13 residues. Germline V gene sequence: CDR1 KGHDR, CDR2 SFDVKD. The CDR3 loop is CALKAGESYEQYF. DNA for the CDR3: TGTGCCCTCAAAGCCGGGGAGTCCTACGAGCAGTACTTC.

This clonotype has only a few counts. The junction departs from the called germline gene at one end, perhaps through a read error. The chain carries TRBV20-1 and TRBJ2-7; TRBD2 aligns across 9 bases. The CDR3 consists of 14 residues. CDR1 is DFQATT and CDR2 is SNEGSKA in the germline V gene (reference sequence). CDR3 loop: CSAREAGGPDEQYF. In DNA, the CDR3 is TGCAGTGCCAGAGAGGCGGGAGGGCCCGACGAGCAGTACTTC.

The chain couples TRBV7-9 to TRBJ2-5; 12 bases fit TRBD1. This CDR3 is 16 amino acids long. Germline CDR1 reads SEHNR; CDR2 reads FQNEAQ (reference sequence). V gave up 4 bases and J gave up 5 bases; unmatched junction bases: 8. CDR3 nucleotides: TGTGCCAGCAGCTCTGGGGACAGGGGGCTTCAGGAGACCCAGTACTTC. Residues: CASSSGDRGLQETQYF.

V usage is TRBV6-5 and J usage is TRBJ2-3; 11 bases align to TRBD2. The V and J ends lost 7 bases and 3 bases, in that order; junction bases with no gene match: 6. The CDR3 sequence is 15 residues long. Germline values: CDR1 MNHEY, CDR2 SVGAGI. The chain's CDR3 is CASNQLAGVTDTQYF. Written as DNA, the CDR3 is TGTGCCAGCAACCAACTAGCGGGGGTAACAGATACGCAGTATTTT.

This clonotype was observed many times. The chain uses TRBV6-6 and TRBJ2-1, with D uncertain. The germline V gene has CDR1 MNHNY and CDR2 SVGAGI (reference sequence). V shed 0 bases and J shed 4 bases, with 7 bases lying between them. The CDR3 is 14 amino acids. The CDR3 loop reads CASSYSRVYNEQFF. In DNA, the CDR3 is TGTGCCAGCAGTTACTCGAGAGTTTACAATGAGCAGTTCTTC.

The chain links TRBV20-1 to TRBJ2-7; D is unresolved. V shed 0 bases and J shed 3 bases, with 3 bases lying between them. Germline V gene sequence: CDR1 DFQATT, CDR2 SNEGSKA (reference sequence). This CDR3 spans 11 amino acids. CDR3 loop: CSAREVYEQYF. CDR3 sequence (DNA): TGCAGTGCTAGAGAAGTCTACGAGCAGTACTTC.